This T cell receptor (beta chain) is drawn from a study of CD8 T cells in ankylosing spondylitis (dated by TCRdb to the late 2010s). Regarding the research as a whole: The study profiled T cell receptor beta repertoires in healthy donors and ankylosing spondylitis patients to find disease-linked TCR variants. Peripheral blood was sampled, and synovial fluid was additionally collected from ankylosing spondylitis patients. In total, the full study cohort was made up of 85 to 140 healthy donors and roughly 27 ankylosing spondylitis patients. The full study reports these points: The disease-linked clones were reported to be significantly enriched in matched synovial fluid samples from ankylosing spondylitis patients. Some motif variants were previously reported in synovial fluid and blood of reactive arthritis patients, suggesting common disease-initiation mechanisms. The disease-linked clones had a CD8+ phenotype and were found at relatively low frequencies in peripheral blood. Blood from ankylosing spondylitis patients appeared to be characterized by a TCR beta motif made up of eight highly homologous amino acid variants.

As regards this clonotype: What antigen it recognizes has not been identified. Base qualities are not provided; no much larger clone lies one nucleotide away.

This sample was sequenced with an Illumina HiSeq 2500. TCR beta libraries were prepared by quantitative 5'-RACE with molecular barcodes. The authors' analysis ran thus. Disease-linked TCR variants were identified with a new computational method built on a probabilistic model of VDJ rearrangement. TCRdb trimmed the raw reads at Q25, called clones with MiXCR and kept productive beta chains. When rows share a CDR3 protein, they turn into one entry using the most common DNA and genes. TCRdb, not the authors, supplied the V and J calls. This sample comprises hundreds of thousands of distinct CDR3 sequences, around 32% of them detected only once. The top ten clonotypes cover around 4.2% of the sample. Trimming at the junction amounts to 2 bases on V and 5 bases on J, and the germline ends lie 13 bases apart. Looking up the germline V gene (reference sequence) yields CDR1 GTSNPN and CDR2 SVGIG. The CDR3 spans 13 residues, from the cysteine through the phenylalanine. Only the CDR3 region is kept as DNA, spanning 39 bases read in frame from base 1.

The chain is assembled from TRBV30 and TRBJ2-7; perhaps TRBD2 is the D gene, with 7 bases matching. This receptor was identified in a male donor with ankylosing spondylitis or in good health (not recorded which). The sample taken for sequencing was blood, either unsorted or a sorted T cell fraction (not recorded which). The encoded CDR3 is CAWSRGGLDEQYF. The DNA reads as follows: TGTGCCTGGAGTAGGGGGGGCCTCGACGAGCAGTACTTC.